A single sample is the source of the 4 T cell receptor beta chains below, sequenced in a study of T-cell memory formation after mild COVID-19. TCRdb re-derived calls from the 5' RACE reads in MiXCR, one entry per CDR3 protein. The data show around 470,000 distinct CDR3 sequences, 15% to 20% seen once. Sequences were obtained from PBMCs or a T cell subset sorted from them (not recorded which). The origin of the receptors is an adult woman who had mild COVID-19 (a few samples of this study predate the infection). Cell type and time point are not known.

The gene calls are TRBV4-3 and TRBJ1-6; D is uncertain. The CDR3 covers 17 residues. The V end was cut by 0 bases, the J end by 0 bases, with 9 bases between. Germline lookup yields CDR1 LGHNA and CDR2 YSLEER. The CDR3 here is CASSQDYQSSYNSPLHF. Written as DNA, the CDR3 is TGCGCCAGCAGCCAAGATTATCAGAGCTCCTATAATTCACCCCTCCACTTT.

The J gene is TRBJ2-7, the V gene TRBV30; 8 nucleotides match TRBD1. Germline lookup yields CDR1 GTSNPN and CDR2 SVGIG (reference sequence). CDR3 size: 15 residues. J was trimmed by 7 bases and V by 2 bases; bases with no gene match: 13. CDR3 nucleotide sequence: TGTGCCTGGAGTCAACCGGGACAGGTCTTCTATGAGCAGTACTTC. This encodes CAWSQPGQVFYEQYF.

This clonotype has a count of ten or more. The gene calls are TRBV6-5 and TRBJ1-2; D is ambiguous. Germline V lookup: CDR1 MNHEY, CDR2 SVGAGI. CDR3 length equals 13 residues. V was pared by 6 bases and J by 3 bases, with 11 bases between. Here the CDR3 reads CASSPSADYGYTF. CDR3 in DNA: TGTGCCAGCAGCCCCTCTGCAGACTATGGCTACACCTTC.

This chain connects TRBV29-1 to TRBJ2-3; D gene ambiguous. The CDR3 is 13 amino acids. CDR1 and CDR2 (germline): SQVTM, ANQGSEA. V lost 5 bases, J lost 1 base, and 10 bases lay in between. The CDR3 DNA is TGCAGCGTTCTAGGTCGAGGCACAGATACGCAGTATTTT. Residues: CSVLGRGTDTQYF.